The clone carrying this T cell receptor (beta chain) was picked up a small number of times. Its target is not known. The source of the sample is a study of beta chain features in type 1 diabetes. Germline CDR1 SNHLY, CDR2 FYNNEI. CDR3 length: 14 amino acids. Germline trimming cut 10 bases from V and 1 base from J; bases unmatched to any gene: 7. Study-wide points: Whether HLA type influences TCRB rearrangement remained unresolved here.

CD4+ naive, central memory, regulatory and stem cell-like memory cells were sorted via CD45RO/CCR7/CD25/CD127/CD95/CD27. The authors reverse transcribed all of the isolated RNA, so sequencing captured expressed TCRB transcripts. Clones were sequenced by immunoSEQ multiplex PCR, and TCRdb holds only the in-frame ones, with some missing. The repertoire holds 350,000 to 400,000 clones, with over 13% as singletons. The chain joins TRBV2 to TRBJ2-7; 10 nucleotides match TRBD1. Sequenced input: naive CD4+ T cells from blood. The TCR was taken from a woman younger than 30 in good health. This chain's CDR3 is CATTGTGVSYEQYF. The CDR3 DNA reads TGTGCCACCACGGGGACAGGGGTGTCCTACGAGCAGTACTTC.